This TCR beta chain is from a study of shared clonotypes between healthy human individuals. Data came from immunoSEQ multiplex PCR; TCRdb stores just in-frame clones and leaves some out. Among a few million clones listed, 90% to 96% were seen once. This clone appeared a single time. The antigen is unknown. Whole-study findings and limits: Tissue TCR repertoires likely differ from these blood-only repertoires.

This CDR3 comprises 14 residues. Germline-derived CDR1 and CDR2 are SGHAT and FQNNGV. Trimming pared 5 bases from V and 2 bases from J, leaving 10 bases between. The chain uses TRBV11-2 and TRBJ2-1; a possible D gene is TRBD1 (6 bases). The sequencing input was naive CD4+ T cells sorted from blood. Subset noted: CD45RA+ positively selected. This clonotype was obtained from a man younger than 30 in good health. CDR3 loop: CASSLWTAYNEQFF. CDR3 bases: TGTGCCAGCAGCCTCTGGACAGCCTACAATGAGCAGTTCTTC. The full variable domain, its missing parts supplied by reference TRBV11-2 and TRBJ2-1, is EAGVAQSPRYKIIEKRQSVAFWCNPISGHATLYWYQQILGQGPKLLIQFQNNGVVDDSQLPKDRFSAERLKGVDSTLKIQPAKLEDSAVYLCASSLWTAYNEQFFGPGTRLTVL.